Shown below are 8 T cell receptor beta chains from a single sample sequenced in a study of tumor-infiltrating lymphocytes in primary liver carcinoma. Scientists recovered RNA and DNA together from roughly 18-30 mg of unsorted bulk tissue. TCR beta cDNA was prepared out of roughly 520 ng total RNA by means of a constant-region primer. Modified slightly, ARM-PCR produced TCR beta libraries over three nested multiplex PCR rounds. In the first two PCR rounds, TRBV1-TRBV30 forward primers were paired with a C-beta reverse primer, and each round lasted 10 cycles. MiXCR, run by TCRdb on the multiplex PCR reads, gives a single entry per CDR3 protein. The data contain more than 100,000 distinct CDR3 sequences, about two thirds of them singletons. The material sequenced was tumor-adjacent normal liver tissue. The receptor set was obtained from an older woman with primary liver carcinoma and hepatitis B virus infection.

The J gene is TRBJ2-1, the V gene TRBV11-2; D possibly corresponds to TRBD2 (6 bases). CDR1 is SGHAT, CDR2 FQNNGV, per germline. The CDR3 runs 17 residues. V shed 5 bases and J shed 8 bases, with 25 bases lying between them. Here the CDR3 DNA reads TGTGCCAGCAGCAGGAGGCTAGCGAGAGGGCCGGAGGATGAGCAGTTCTTC. Residues: CASSRRLARGPEDEQFF.

A word on this clonotype: The CDR3 carries no conserved terminal phenylalanine or tryptophan, so it likely arises from a read error. The chain has TRBV4-2 and TRBJ2-1; unclear D gene. Germline assignment: CDR1 LGHNA and CDR2 YNFKEQ. The CDR3 contains 16 residues. The CDR3 DNA follows: TGTGCCATCAGCCCAGGAGATTGGCGGCCATACAATGAGCAGTTCCTC. This translates into CAISPGDWRPYNEQFL.

This clonotype was seen at least ten times. The chain joins TRBV29-1 to TRBJ2-1; D is undetermined. Germline V gene sequence: CDR1 SQVTM, CDR2 ANQGSEA. Trimming took off 2 bases at V and 3 bases at J, with 5 bases between the two ends. This CDR3 is built from 12 residues. The CDR3 DNA follows: TGCAGCGTTGAAAGCGACTACAATGAGCAGTTCTTC. This codes for CSVESDYNEQFF.

This clonotype was counted at least ten times. V is TRBV2 and J is TRBJ1-1; no clear D. Germline values: CDR1 SNHLY, CDR2 FYNNEI. The V end lost 2 bases, the J end lost 4 bases, and 11 bases lay between the germline ends. CDR3 size: 14 residues. The DNA for the CDR3 is TGTGCCAGCAGTGAATCCGTAAGTGGCACTGAAGCTTTCTTT. Its protein product is CASSESVSGTEAFF.

A word on this clonotype: Germline is not matched at one junction end, which may reflect a read error. The chain links TRBV6-1 to TRBJ1-5; D is ambiguous. This CDR3 comprises 13 residues. Germline CDR1 is MNHNS and CDR2 is SASEGT. The CDR3 reads CASSGGYNQPQHF. The CDR3 nucleotides are TGTGCTAGCAGTGGAGGGTACAATCAGCCCCAGCATTTT.

The chain is built from TRBV29-1 and TRBJ2-3; D unclear. Germline V CDR1 and CDR2: SQVTM, ANQGSEA. The CDR3 runs 15 residues. The CDR3 DNA is TGCAGTGCCTTGACTGGCCAGCATTCCACAGATACGCAGTATTTT. It specifies CSALTGQHSTDTQYF.

As to this clonotype: Relative to the germline gene, one junction end is altered; a read error may explain this. The J gene is TRBJ2-5, the V gene TRBV10-3; 8 positions match TRBD2. Looked up from germline, CDR1 is ENHRY and CDR2 is SYGVKD. CDR3 length: 14 residues. CDR3 residues: CVINLSGKGETQHF. CDR3 coding DNA: TGTGTCATCAATCTTAGCGGGAAGGGTGAGACCCAGCACTTC.

The chain employs TRBV28 and TRBJ2-1; D may be TRBD2 (6 bases). The germline V and J ends were trimmed by 5 bases and 0 bases, with 14 bases remaining between them. This CDR3 has 16 amino acids. Germline V lookup: CDR1 MDHEN, CDR2 SYDVKM. CDR3 loop: CASSVGGTSSYNEQFF. The CDR3 coding sequence is TGTGCCAGCAGTGTCGGCGGGACCAGCTCCTACAATGAGCAGTTCTTC.